This TCR beta chain was observed in a study of tissue T cells after allogeneic stem cell transplantation. Across the study: Pathologist H&E review favored samples with visible lymphocytes for sequencing among multiple samples.

The repertoire was sequenced with immunoSEQ multiplex PCR; TCRdb's copy has only in-frame clones and lacks some. The sample has thousands of clones; just under 80% are singletons. This clone is termed medium-sized. CDR1 is SGHNT and CDR2 is YENEEA in the germline V gene. The CDR3 totals 17 residues. V was cut by 0 bases and J by 5 bases, with 16 bases left in between. Enrolled prospectively were adult allogeneic hematopoietic cell transplant recipients whose graft-versus-host disease was steroid-refractory. The sequence was collected from a male patient older than 55 with steroid-refractory graft-versus-host disease after an allogeneic stem cell transplant. These T cells may partly come from the graft donor. Sequenced material: skin, taken at autopsy. The chain employs TRBV11-3 and TRBJ1-4; D gene unclear. The CDR3 coding sequence is TGTGCCAGCAGCTTAGAGGGTGGCCCGGACCCAAATGAAAAACTGTTTTTT. This codes for CASSLEGGPDPNEKLFF.